These 20 T cell receptor beta chains originate from one sample sequenced in a study of T cell repertoires in ileal Crohn's disease. Profiling relied on immunoSEQ multiplex PCR, and the TCRdb table lists in-frame clones only, not all of them. Of roughly 6,600 clones listed, about 80% are singletons. The time point denotes: inflamed ileum from the surgical specimen. The sequencing input was ileal tissue. These receptors all stem from an adult with Crohn's disease.

The gene calls are TRBV7-2 and TRBJ1-2; D is possibly TRBD1 (6 bases). Germline lookup yields CDR1 SGHTA and CDR2 FQGNSA. The CDR3 totals 14 residues. Between the trimmed V and J ends, which lost 3 bases and 0 bases, there was a span of 8 bases. Written as DNA, the CDR3 is TGTGCCAGCAGCTTGGACAGAGCTAACTATGGCTACACCTTC. Its translation: CASSLDRANYGYTF.

The chain combines TRBV6-1 with TRBJ1-2, with D tentatively TRBD1 (5 bases). Looked up from germline, CDR1 is MNHNS and CDR2 is SASEGT. Trimming pared 0 bases from V and 7 bases from J, leaving 12 bases between. The CDR3 has 14 residues. DNA of the CDR3: TGTGCCAGCAGTGAAGCCGGGACGAGAGCTGGCTACACCTTC. Translation gives CASSEAGTRAGYTF.

The chain joins TRBV9 to TRBJ2-2; TRBD2 agrees at 11 bases. Germline CDR1 SGDLS, CDR2 YYNGEE. This CDR3 has 18 amino acids. Trimming cost V 6 bases and J 4 bases; bases outside gene matches: 14. The CDR3 DNA reads as TGTGCCAGCACCCGATCGGTTAGCGGGGGGGCGAGCACCGGGGAGCTGTTTTTT. Residues: CASTRSVSGGASTGELFF.

The CDR3 is CAISESGRGRYGYTF. DNA of the CDR3: TGTGCCATCAGTGAGTCGGGCAGGGGGCGTTATGGCTACACCTTC. The J gene is TRBJ1-2, the V gene TRBV10-3, with 8 nucleotides matching TRBD1. Germline V gene lookup returns CDR1 ENHRY and CDR2 SYGVKD. Trimming took 0 bases from V and 5 from J; bases not matched to a gene: 5. This CDR3 has 15 residues.

This clone was counted between two and nine times. V is TRBV5-1 and J is TRBJ2-5; D might be TRBD1 (6 bases). The V end lost 0 bases, the J end lost 1 base, and 10 bases lay between the germline ends. Germline values: CDR1 SGHRS, CDR2 YFSETQ. The CDR3 contains 15 residues. The CDR3 loop reads CASSLGGRGQETQYF. The DNA for the CDR3 is TGCGCCAGCAGCTTGGGAGGCAGGGGCCAAGAGACCCAGTACTTC.

This chain links TRBV28 with TRBJ1-4; no firm D call. The germline V gene has CDR1 MDHEN and CDR2 SYDVKM. Trimming stripped 5 bases from V and 8 bases from J, with 9 bases between. This CDR3 has 12 residues. In nucleotides, the CDR3 is TGTGCCAGCAGTACTCTGACAGAAAAACTGTTTTTT. Translation gives CASSTLTEKLFF.

The chain combines TRBV6-5 with TRBJ2-2; D tentatively reads TRBD1 or TRBD2 (5 bases each). The germline V gene has CDR1 MNHEY and CDR2 SVGAGI. CDR3 length: 16 residues. V shed 1 base and J shed 9 bases, with 18 bases lying between them. The CDR3 here is CASSYWDTMGERELFF. The CDR3 DNA sequence: TGTGCCAGCAGTTACTGGGATACAATGGGGGAGAGGGAGCTGTTTTTT.

The chain recombines TRBV6-4 with TRBJ2-3; unclear D gene. The CDR3 covers 15 residues. Germline values: CDR1 MRHNA, CDR2 SNTAGT. With 0 bases removed from V and 0 bases from J, the gap between germline ends came to 7 bases. For the CDR3, the DNA is TGTGCCAGCAGTGACTCTAACGGTAGCACAGATACGCAGTATTTT. Encoded protein: CASSDSNGSTDTQYF.

The V call is TRBV28, the J call TRBJ2-3; 7 positions agree with TRBD1. J was trimmed by 1 base and V by 3 bases; bases with no gene match: 4. Germline CDR1 is MDHEN and CDR2 is SYDVKM. The CDR3 sequence is 15 residues long. The CDR3 reads CASSFPGQGTDTQYF. The CDR3 nucleotides are TGTGCCAGCAGTTTCCCCGGACAGGGCACAGATACGCAGTATTTT.

The chain combines TRBV4-1 with TRBJ2-3, with 10 nucleotides matching TRBD2. CDR1 is MGHRA, CDR2 YSYEKL, per germline. CDR3 size: 17 residues. J was trimmed by 6 bases and V by 0 bases; bases with no gene match: 9. The CDR3 here is CASSQDQLAGIGDTQYF. As DNA, the CDR3 is TGCGCCAGCAGCCAAGATCAACTAGCGGGGATTGGGGATACGCAGTATTTT.

The J gene is TRBJ2-3, the V gene TRBV14; D not resolved. The CDR3 is 16 amino acids. Germline V gene lookup returns CDR1 SGHDN and CDR2 FVKESK. Between the trimmed V and J ends, which lost 2 bases and 4 bases, there was a span of 16 bases. CDR3 bases: TGTGCCAGCAGCCAACTCCGAGAGTCCATCGCAGATACGCAGTATTTT. It codes for CASSQLRESIADTQYF.

This sequence joins TRBV4-2 and TRBJ2-1; maybe TRBD2 (6 bases). CDR3 length: 14 amino acids. Trimming took off 1 base at V and 5 bases at J, with 9 bases between the two ends. CDR1 is LGHNA and CDR2 is YNFKEQ in the germline V gene. The DNA for the CDR3 is TGTGCCAGCAGCCAAGGACTAGATCACAATGAGCAGTTCTTC. Its protein product is CASSQGLDHNEQFF.

CDR3: CASTKDSEGNTIYF. CDR3 DNA: TGTGCCAGCACCAAGGACAGCGAGGGAAACACCATATATTTT. The rearrangement joins TRBV25-1 to TRBJ1-3; tentatively, D is TRBD1 (6 bases). The CDR3 sequence is 14 residues long. Germline loops: CDR1 MGHDK, CDR2 SYGVNS. Deletions cut 7 bases from V and 4 bases from J, with 14 bases between. Looking up the rest from reference TRBV25-1 and TRBJ1-3 gives the full variable domain: EADIYQTPRYLVIGTGKKITLECSQTMGHDKMYWYQQDPGMELHLIHYSYGVNSTEKGDLSSESTVSRIRTEHFPLTLESARPSHTSQYLCASTKDSEGNTIYFGEGSWLTVV.

This chain joins TRBV20-1 and TRBJ2-7, with D possibly being TRBD1 (5 bases). Germline-derived CDR1 and CDR2 are DFQATT and SNEGSKA (reference sequence). The CDR3 length is 11 residues. The CDR3 coding sequence is TGCGGGGCCGGAGATAACTACGAGCAGTACTTC. Amino acid sequence: CGAGDNYEQYF.

Note on this clone: Germline and junction disagree at one end, which may indicate a read error. V gene TRBV15 combines with J gene TRBJ2-5, with 7 bases lining up with TRBD1. Germline V gives CDR1 LNHNV, CDR2 YYDKDF (reference sequence). The CDR3 extends over 14 amino acids. CDR3 loop: CATSRPGQQGTQYF. The CDR3 DNA reads as TGTGCCACCAGCAGACCGGGACAGCAAGGGACCCAGTACTTC.

This clone was detected only once. The V and J genes are TRBV5-4 and TRBJ1-3; D gene unclear. V lost 4 bases and J lost 3, with 5 bases in between. The CDR3 sequence is 12 residues long. The germline CDR1 and CDR2 sequences are SGHNT and YYREEE (reference sequence). In DNA form, the CDR3 reads TGTGCCAGCAGCGACCGTGGAAACACCATATATTTT. This codes for CASSDRGNTIYF.

The genes are TRBV5-6 and TRBJ2-2; 7 bases align to TRBD2. The CDR3 is 15 amino acids. The germline gives CDR1 SGHDT, CDR2 YYEEEE. V lost 4 bases and J lost 3; bases outside the gene matches: 6. Here the CDR3 reads CASSSLGGYTGELFF. CDR3 bases: TGTGCCAGCAGCAGTCTGGGGGGGTACACCGGGGAGCTGTTTTTT.

The CDR3 sequence is CASSPTGTGYYGYTF. CDR3 in DNA: TGTGCCAGCAGTCCAACCGGGACAGGGTACTATGGCTACACCTTC. The rearrangement links TRBV28 to TRBJ1-2, with TRBD1 matching over 9 bases. CDR3 length: 15 amino acids. With 5 bases clipped from V and 3 bases from J, the junction kept 7 bases outside the gene matches. CDR1 and CDR2 from the germline V gene are MDHEN and SYDVKM.

This clone was counted once. The chain combines TRBV12-5 with TRBJ2-7, with 7 bases aligning to TRBD1. The CDR3 runs 15 residues. Trimming cost V 5 bases and J 1 base; bases outside gene matches: 8. Germline values: CDR1 LGHNT, CDR2 FRNRAP. The CDR3 protein is CASGAPSGQSYEQYF. The CDR3 DNA is TGTGCTAGTGGTGCCCCCTCGGGACAGTCCTACGAGCAGTACTTC.

A word on this clone: The sample carries other DNA sequences with the same CDR3. The rearrangement uses TRBV6-6 and TRBJ1-6; no firm D call. The germline CDR1 and CDR2 sequences are MNHNY and SVGAGI (reference sequence). The CDR3 has 13 residues. CDR3 in DNA: TGTGCGAGTAAGCCCACGGTCAATTCACCCCTCCACTTT. Its translation: CASKPTVNSPLHF.